These T cell receptor beta chains were read from a single sample in a study of siplizumab effects on memory and regulatory T cells. The method was immunoSEQ multiplex PCR; TCRdb's version includes in-frame clones alone and lacks a portion of them. The sample contains about 75,000 clones, around 93% of which appear only once. Sequencing was performed on CD8+ T cells sorted from blood. The receptor set was obtained from a human donor in good health. The CDR3 runs from the conserved cysteine through the conserved F or W. The listing skips clone size in some rows; elsewhere it reads once, few, many or a size class.

j_call,v_call,clone_size,cdr3_aa
TRBJ2-5,TRBV7-9,-,CASSLVGDWETQYF
TRBJ1-5,TRBV28,-,CASTQGAGGPQHF
TRBJ2-1,TRBV9,-,CASSGAGKGLDNEQFF
TRBJ2-7,TRBV5-6,-,CASSLGQGVPYEQYF
TRBJ2-5,TRBV5-4,-,CASSLALDRQETQYF
TRBJ2-7,TRBV19,-,CASSNRGSYEQYF
TRBJ1-4,TRBV21-1,-,CASSQGQTNEKLFF
TRBJ1-1,TRBV19,-,CASTVGGGTNTEAFF
TRBJ1-1,TRBV7-8,-,CASSWGGNTEAFF
TRBJ1-3,TRBV9,few,CASSGDRNTIYF
TRBJ1-4,TRBV4-3,-,CASSQGGRIEKLFF
TRBJ1-5,TRBV19,once,CASSPDARREPQHF
TRBJ2-1,TRBV27,-,CASSLIQSSYNEQFF
TRBJ1-2,TRBV7-2,few,CASSLGDRPHPYKPTF
TRBJ1-1,TRBV4-3,-,CASSGQSEAFF
TRBJ1-1,TRBV9,-,CASSGTGTENRNTEAFF
TRBJ1-1,TRBV10-3,-,CAISGVEGASGTEAFF
TRBJ1-1,TRBV9,-,CASSGQVGNTEAFF
TRBJ1-6,TRBV2,-,CASSESRSSYNSPLHF
TRBJ1-2,TRBV9,-,CASSAEDSYGYTF
TRBJ2-2,TRBV7-8,-,CASSLRGLGTGELFF
TRBJ1-6,TRBV19,-,CASSITGTASPLHF
TRBJ2-7,TRBV5-6,-,CASSLGQGVLGQYF
TRBJ2-1,TRBV27,-,CASSYGTGSYEQFF
TRBJ1-1,TRBV19,-,CASSRDRATEAFF
TRBJ2-7,TRBV4-3,-,CASSQVQGLNYEQYF
TRBJ1-5,TRBV27,-,CASSLFAGTENQPQHF
TRBJ1-3,TRBV4-2,-,CASSQAGNTIYF
TRBJ2-7,TRBV6-6,-,CASRPGLEGHEQYF
TRBJ2-5,TRBV6-5,-,CASSYRGTTEQYF
TRBJ2-3,TRBV15,-,CATSRPGHLLSTDTQYF
TRBJ1-1,TRBV5-5,-,CASSLGVATEAFF
TRBJ2-7,TRBV4-3,-,CASSRAHSGTYEQYF
TRBJ2-3,TRBV28,-,CASNLSQGPDTQYF
TRBJ1-2,TRBV30,-,CAWYSGDQYGYTF
TRBJ1-2,TRBV7-9,-,CASRNQPDYTF
TRBJ1-5,TRBV19,-,CASSMSGGGNQPQHF
TRBJ2-7,TRBV6-1,-,CASITGDSYEQYF
TRBJ1-5,TRBV4-1,-,CASSQDRADSNQPQHF
TRBJ2-7,TRBV12-5,-,CASGYSTGYEQYF
TRBJ2-2,TRBV11-2,-,CASSLGFGELFF
TRBJ2-7,TRBV28,-,CATTTGGAYEQYF
TRBJ1-6,TRBV2,-,CASSEGQGVSPLHF
TRBJ2-7,TRBV9,-,CASSPPGTPNSYEQYF
TRBJ1-2,TRBV5-5,-,CASSLLDFIGGTMDGYTF
TRBJ1-1,TRBV5-1,-,CASSPGTGTEAFF
TRBJ2-1,TRBV9,-,CASSASYNEQFF